This T cell receptor (beta chain) was documented in a study of OX40 agonist ivuxolimab in advanced cancers. Measured with immunoSEQ multiplex PCR; TCRdb has only the in-frame clones, and not every one. The repertoire holds more than 50,000 clones, with roughly 85% as singletons. This receptor was taken from an adult with an advanced solid tumor such as melanoma, head and neck, liver or kidney cancer. The sample was CD4+ or CD8+ T cells sorted from blood, taken in a trial of the OX40 agonist ivuxolimab.

The CDR3 DNA follows: TGCGCCAGCAGCCCCCCGGGGGGCACTGAAGCTTTCTTT. Encoded protein: CASSPPGGTEAFF. The rearrangement uses TRBV5-1 and TRBJ1-1, with a possible D match to TRBD1 (5 bases). The CDR3 extends over 13 amino acids. V lost 4 bases and J 4 bases, leaving 11 bases between the germline ends. The germline CDR1 and CDR2 sequences are SGHRS and YFSETQ.